The 28 T cell receptor beta chains below were found in one sample sequenced in a study of tumor-infiltrating lymphocytes in oesophageal squamous cell carcinoma (dated by TCRdb to the mid-2010s). Receptors were amplified or captured by PCR. The run used an Illumina HiSeq 2000. Through fastp at Q25 and MiXCR, TCRdb rebuilt clones from the public reads, retaining in-frame beta chains. Here each entry gathers all rows of one CDR3 protein and keeps the most common genes and DNA. Counted in this sample were 19,000 or so distinct CDR3 sequences; around 50% of them appeared once. Approximately 44% of the sample lies in the top ten. Sequenced material: normal esophageal tissue next to the tumor. These receptors all stem from a female donor with esophageal squamous cell carcinoma.

This clonotype was found a few times. The rearrangement joins TRBV6-1 to TRBJ2-6, with D maybe TRBD2 (6 bases). V dropped 4 bases and J dropped 1 base, with 17 bases sitting between them. Germline V gene lookup returns CDR1 MNHNS and CDR2 SASEGT. CDR3 size: 18 residues. For the CDR3, the DNA is TGTGCCAGCAGTGTGGCAGTTAGAGGAGGGTCTGGGGCCAACGTCCTGACTTTC. Its translation: CASSVAVRGGSGANVLTF.

The chain has TRBV28 and TRBJ2-5; TRBD1 aligns across 8 bases. TRBJ1-2 explains the end of the DNA better; the J call may be wrong. Germline V gives CDR1 MDHEN, CDR2 SYDVKM. The CDR3 runs to 14 residues. The DNA of the CDR3 is TGTGCCAGCAGTTTAGGGCAGGGGGCGTTGGGCTACACCTTC. Encoded protein: CASSLGQGALGYTF.

At least ten counts were recorded for this clonotype. The rearrangement joins TRBV7-6 to TRBJ2-4; possible D gene TRBD2, 6 bases. CDR1 is SGHVS, CDR2 FNYEAQ, per germline. V lost 5 bases, J lost 13 bases, and 27 bases lay in between. The CDR3 extends over 16 amino acids. In DNA form, the CDR3 reads TGTGCCAGCAGCCCTATTTATGCCGGGGGTCGTAATGAGCAGTACTTC. Translation: CASSPIYAGGRNEQYF.

This clonotype appeared many times. A read error may be the cause here, since a much bigger clone is one base away. The chain employs TRBV24-1 and TRBJ2-7; possibly TRBD2 for D (5 bases). Trimming cost V 4 bases and J 7 bases, with 16 bases left between them. CDR3 length: 14 amino acids. Germline loops: CDR1 KGHDR, CDR2 SFDVKD. CDR3 protein: CATSERAPMGEQYF. In DNA, the CDR3 is TGTGCCACCAGTGAGCGGGCCCCCATGGGTGAGCAGTACTTC.

In the case of this clonotype: No conserved phenylalanine or tryptophan ends this CDR3, so it is likely a read error. No DNA is shown, since the ends of the CDR3 on it are uncertain; the CDR3 is the one TCRdb lists. This rearrangement joins TRBV7-4 to TRBJ2-4; TRBD1, the table's D call, was not compared with the DNA. The CDR3 has 16 amino acids, counting both end residues. Germline V CDR1 and CDR2: SGHVT, SQSDAQ. CDR3 in amino acids: CASSLVQGTHEQYFGP.

As concerns this clonotype: The CDR3 ends on some other residue instead of the conserved phenylalanine or tryptophan, so this is likely a read error. It is unclear where the CDR3 begins or ends on the DNA, so no DNA is shown, and the CDR3 is as TCRdb lists it. V is TRBV5-6 and J is TRBJ2-7; TRBD1 is the table's D call, not checked against the DNA. The V gene's germline CDR1 is SGHDT and CDR2 YYEEEE. The CDR3 region is 17 residues in length, termini included. The CDR3: CASSLVGGSFYGYTFGS.

This clonotype occurred a few times. Possible read error: a much larger clone is one base away. V usage is TRBV11-2 and J usage is TRBJ2-7; D tentatively fits TRBD1 or TRBD2 (6 bases each). The end of the DNA aligns better with TRBJ2-1, so the J call may be wrong. The CDR3 sequence is 13 residues long. Germline V lookup: CDR1 SGHAT, CDR2 FQNNGV. CDR3 residues: CASSLEFGGEQFF. The CDR3 DNA reads TGTGCCAGCAGCTTAGAGTTCGGGGGCGAGCAGTTCTTC.

CDR3 DNA sequence: TGTGCCAGCAGTGGAGGGGAAAATGAGCAGTTCTTC. Translation gives CASSGGENEQFF. V and J are TRBV6-1 and TRBJ2-5; D may match TRBD1 or TRBD2 (5 bases each). The DNA matches TRBJ2-1 better at its end, which makes the J call doubtful. There are 12 residues in the CDR3. Looked up from germline, CDR1 is MNHNS and CDR2 is SASEGT.

In this sample, this clonotype turned up a few times. The V gene is TRBV5-1, the J gene TRBJ2-5; 10 positions match TRBD2. The DNA end lines up better with TRBJ2-7; the J call may be wrong. Germline CDR1 SGHRS, CDR2 YFSETQ. The CDR3 length is 17 residues. In DNA form, the CDR3 reads TGCGCCAGCAGCTTATCTTCTAGCGGGGGTTACCCCTACGAGCAGTACTTC. It is translated as CASSLSSSGGYPYEQYF.

V and J are TRBV4-1 and TRBJ2-1; D call uncertain. The CDR3 sequence is 13 residues long. V was trimmed by 4 bases and J by 9 bases, leaving 13 bases between them. Per germline, CDR1 MGHRA and CDR2 YSYEKL. The CDR3 here is CASSRTATGEQFF. The CDR3 nucleotides are TGCGCCAGCAGCCGCACAGCAACGGGTGAGCAGTTCTTC.

The chain is built from TRBV7-6 and TRBJ2-3, with no clear D. The J call may not be correct, given that the DNA end is closer to TRBJ2-1. Germline V CDR1 and CDR2: SGHVS, FNYEAQ. This CDR3 is built from 13 residues. CDR3 nucleotide sequence: TGTGCCAGCAGCTTAGAGTTCCCGGATACGCAGTTCTTC. It specifies CASSLEFPDTQFF.

This clonotype was detected many times. This may be a read error, as it is one base from a much larger clone. This chain connects TRBV10-2 to TRBJ2-1; TRBD2 matches at 8 bases. The closer fit of TRBJ2-7 to the DNA end suggests the J call may be wrong. The CDR3 loop spans 13 amino acids. Germline CDR1 reads WSHSY; CDR2 reads SAAADI. The CDR3 DNA reads TGCGCCTCTGCGGGGGGTGGTTACAATGAGCAGTACTTC. It codes for CASAGGGYNEQYF.

This chain uses TRBV7-2 with TRBJ2-5, with 7 bases matching TRBD1. The J call may be incorrect, as the DNA end agrees better with TRBJ2-7. The CDR3 covers 16 residues. Per the germline V gene, CDR1 is SGHTA and CDR2 is FQGNSA. CDR3: CASSLGAETGFYEQYF. The DNA of the CDR3 is TGTGCCAGCAGCTTAGGTGCCGAGACAGGGTTCTACGAGCAGTACTTC.

This chain links TRBV11-3 with TRBJ2-3; 8 bases are shared with TRBD1. The J segment lost 1 base and the V segment lost 5 bases, leaving 17 bases of the junction unmatched. In germline, CDR1 is SGHNT, CDR2 YENEEA. CDR3 length: 19 residues. DNA for the CDR3: TGTGCCAGCAGCACATGGGTCACAGGGGGTGATGCCCGCACAGATACGCAGTATTTT. Amino acids: CASSTWVTGGDARTDTQYF.

Judged by abundance, this clonotype is medium-sized. The rearrangement links TRBV6-1 to TRBJ2-1, with 12 positions matching TRBD2. J gave up 4 bases and V 5 bases, and 3 bases lay outside the gene matches. Germline CDR1 and CDR2: MNHNS and SASEGT. The CDR3 loop spans 15 amino acids. The CDR3 loop reads CASSSGLAGYNEQFF. The CDR3 nucleotides are TGTGCCAGCAGTTCCGGACTAGCGGGGTACAATGAGCAGTTCTTC.

The chain employs TRBV6-5 and TRBJ2-1; 7 nucleotides line up with TRBD2. CDR1 and CDR2 from the germline V gene are MNHEY and SVGAGI. V lost 4 bases, J lost 7 bases, and 10 bases stayed unmatched. CDR3 length equals 15 residues. The CDR3 is CASSSAGVARNEQFF. CDR3 nucleotide sequence: TGTGCCAGCAGTTCCGCGGGGGTGGCTCGGAATGAGCAGTTCTTC.

This chain uses TRBV7-2 with TRBJ2-4, with TRBD1 matching 10 bases. Judging by the DNA end, TRBJ2-7 fits better; the J call may be wrong. Looked up from germline, CDR1 is SGHTA and CDR2 is FQGNSA. This CDR3 comprises 15 residues. CDR3 region: CASSLTGGKSYEQYF. The CDR3 DNA sequence: TGTGCCAGCAGCCTGACAGGGGGCAAGTCCTACGAGCAGTACTTC.

V is TRBV12-3 or TRBV12-4 and J is TRBJ2-1, with a possible D match to TRBD2 (6 bases). V shed 4 bases and J shed 6 bases, with 13 bases lying between them. The CDR3 covers 14 residues. The CDR3 protein is CASSSPEGRNEQFF. CDR3 bases: TGTGCCAGCAGTTCCCCGGAGGGCCGCAATGAGCAGTTCTTC.

This clonotype was recorded a few times. V gene TRBV6-1 combines with J gene TRBJ2-7; maybe TRBD2 (5 bases). This CDR3 is built from 17 residues. Between the trimmed V and J ends, which lost 6 bases and 7 bases, there was a span of 28 bases. Looked up from germline, CDR1 is MNHNS and CDR2 is SASEGT. The CDR3 reads CASSPLPLEGRPFEQYF. For the CDR3, the DNA is TGTGCCAGCAGCCCACTACCCCTGGAAGGGAGACCCTTTGAGCAGTACTTC.

At least ten counts were recorded for this clonotype. V is TRBV27 and J is TRBJ1-1; D gene uncertain. CDR3 length equals 16 residues. Trimming cost V 4 bases and J 4 bases, with 19 bases left between them. Germline values: CDR1 MNHEY, CDR2 SMNVEV (reference sequence). The CDR3 is CASSSSYSQLGTEAFF. The CDR3 nucleotides read TGTGCCAGCAGTTCATCATACTCCCAGCTAGGCACTGAAGCTTTCTTT.

This clonotype counts as large (0.1 to 1%). The J gene is TRBJ2-5, the V gene TRBV7-2; 7 bases are shared with TRBD2. Germline CDR1 is SGHTA and CDR2 is FQGNSA. This CDR3 is 17 amino acids long. V was clipped by 2 bases and J by 2 bases; unmatched bases: 11. CDR3 nucleotide sequence: TGTGCCAGCAGCTTAAGCGCCCCTGGGGGAGGGCAAGAGACCCAGTACTTC. Its protein product is CASSLSAPGGGQETQYF.

This clonotype was observed a handful of times. The chain combines TRBV28 with TRBJ1-5; the D is unclear. The ends were cut back, 1 base at V and 1 base at J, with 5 bases in the middle. Germline CDR1 and CDR2: MDHEN and SYDVKM. This CDR3 has 14 residues. The CDR3 DNA is TGTGCCAGCAGTTTATCGGGAAGCAATCAGCCCCAGCATTTT. Translating it yields CASSLSGSNQPQHF.

The chain combines TRBV7-6 with TRBJ2-5; 9 bases map to TRBD2. Per the germline V gene, CDR1 is SGHVS and CDR2 is FNYEAQ. The CDR3 loop spans 17 amino acids. The V and J ends lost 0 bases and 4 bases, in that order; junction bases with no gene match: 9. The CDR3 DNA is TGTGCCAGCAGCTTAGCGACTATAGCGGGAGTTCGAGAGACCCAGTACTTC. This translates into CASSLATIAGVRETQYF.

The chain couples TRBV6-9 to TRBJ2-4; 11 nucleotides agree with TRBD1. Germline CDR1 MNHGY, CDR2 SVAAGI. J lost 13 bases, V lost 6 bases, and 8 bases had no gene match. The CDR3 contains 13 residues. The CDR3: CASRDRGRGEQYF. The CDR3 coding sequence is TGTGCCAGCAGGGACAGGGGGCGAGGAGAGCAGTACTTC.

This chain uses TRBV11-1 with TRBJ2-7; D might be TRBD1 or TRBD2, each matching 5 bases. This CDR3 is 12 amino acids long. In germline, CDR1 is SGHAT, CDR2 FQDESV (reference sequence). V gave up 2 bases and J gave up 6 bases, with 8 bases separating them. Written as DNA, the CDR3 is TGTGCCAGCAGCTTAACGGGGACCGAGCAGTACTTC. Encoded protein: CASSLTGTEQYF. Combining the CDR3 with reference TRBV11-1 and TRBJ2-7 gives the whole variable domain EAEVAQSPRYKITEKSQAVAFWCDPISGHATLYWYRQILGQGPELLVQFQDESVVDDSQLPKDRFSAERLKGVDSTLKIQPAELGDSAMYLCASSLTGTEQYFGPGTRLTVT.

The chain employs TRBV7-2 and TRBJ2-1, with 9 positions matching TRBD1. Germline V gives CDR1 SGHTA, CDR2 FQGNSA. The ends lost 4 bases at V and 4 bases at J; junction bases unmatched: 14. The CDR3 totals 18 residues. CDR3 in amino acids: CASSSRLPGTGTYNEQFF. The CDR3 coding sequence is TGTGCCAGCAGCTCACGACTCCCCGGGACAGGGACATACAATGAGCAGTTCTTC.

This clonotype was seen only a few times. V and J are TRBV7-6 and TRBJ2-5; 9 bases align to TRBD1. The end of the DNA fits TRBJ2-7 better, so the J call may be wrong. Germline CDR1 SGHVS, CDR2 FNYEAQ. The CDR3 length is 15 residues. CDR3 residues: CASSSGTGSSYEQYF. In DNA, the CDR3 is TGTGCCAGCAGCTCAGGGACAGGGAGCTCCTACGAGCAGTACTTC.

This clonotype was observed at least ten times. The CDR3 end shows no conserved phenylalanine or tryptophan, and so a read error is likely. It is unclear where the CDR3 begins or ends on the DNA, so no DNA is shown, and the CDR3 is as TCRdb lists it. V and J are TRBV6-1 and TRBJ2-1; TRBD2 is the table's D call, not checked against the DNA. From its first to its last residue, the CDR3 has 9 amino acids. Germline V gene lookup returns CDR1 MNHNS and CDR2 SASEGT. This CDR3 reads CASTDGLAG.